This T cell receptor beta chain emerged from a study of PD-L1 blockade in urothelial cancer. Study as a whole: Patients with male sex and bladder-origin urothelial cancer accounted for about 85% of the roughly 30 enrolled.

Sequencing was performed with immunoSEQ multiplex PCR; in TCRdb, only in-frame clones are kept and a portion is missing. This sample carries nearly 50,000 clones, 70% to 90% of them seen once, and the ten largest clones take approximately 8.3%. Regarding time point: peripheral blood 6 weeks after treatment start. Sampling of each patient yielded between 1 and 8 specimens, collected pretreatment and on-treatment. The sequencing here drew on PBMCs, taken around atezolizumab (anti-PD-L1) treatment. The TCR comes from a man between 70 and 80 years old with urothelial cancer.

The CDR3 here is CASRETQGGNEQFF. The CDR3 bases are TGTGCCAGTAGGGAGACCCAGGGGGGAAATGAGCAGTTCTTC. This chain uses TRBV19 with TRBJ2-1; the D gene is possibly TRBD1 (7 bases). V lost 6 bases and J lost 7, with 16 bases in between. The germline V gene has CDR1 LNHDA and CDR2 SQIVND (reference sequence). CDR3 length: 14 residues.